Following are 21 T cell receptor beta chains from one sample sequenced in a study of blood T cells in healthy people across ages. Next came a second PCR, run for roughly 6 to 11 cycles, which used a sample-barcoded 5' primer along with a J-beta primer mix. TCRdb re-derived calls from the 5' RACE reads in MiXCR, one entry per CDR3 protein. The profile shows roughly 800,000 distinct CDR3 sequences, roughly 64% of them singletons. Sequenced sample: blood. All receptors come from a man aged 25 to 40 in good health.

This clonotype was detected only a few times. CDR3 in amino acids: CASRTGSPLFYEQYF. CDR3 coding DNA: TGTGCCAGCAGAACCGGGTCCCCCTTGTTTTACGAGCAGTACTTC. V gene TRBV6-6 combines with J gene TRBJ2-7; D ambiguous. Germline V lookup: CDR1 MNHNY, CDR2 SVGAGI (reference sequence). V gave up 6 bases and J gave up 4 bases, with 19 bases separating them. The CDR3 is made up of 15 amino acids.

The genes are TRBV10-2 and TRBJ2-1; 9 bases agree with TRBD2. The CDR3 is 20 amino acids. Germline V gene data show CDR1 as WSHSY and CDR2 as SAAADI. The trim removed 7 bases at V and 4 bases at J, leaving 23 bases unmatched. Written as DNA, the CDR3 is TGCGCCAGCAATGGAAGGAGCGGGGGGCCCCGCTCTATGAAGTACAATGAGCAGTTCTTC. Protein: CASNGRSGGPRSMKYNEQFF.

In regard to this clonotype: The junction departs from germline at one end; a sequencing error may be responsible. The chain carries TRBV11-2 and TRBJ2-6; weak D call: TRBD1 (6 bases). The CDR3 contains 15 residues. Germline lookup yields CDR1 SGHAT and CDR2 FQNNGV. The CDR3 loop is CASSIDRIGANVLTF. The DNA of the CDR3 is TGTGCCAGCAGCATAGACAGGATTGGGGCCAACGTCCTGACTTTC. Together with reference TRBV11-2 and TRBJ2-6, the CDR3 gives the full variable domain: EAGVAQSPRYKIIEKRQSVAFWCNPISGHATLYWYQQILGQGPKLLIQFQNNGVVDDSQLPKDRFSAERLKGVDSTLKIQPAKLEDSAVYLCASSIDRIGANVLTFGAGSRLTVL.

The rearrangement uses TRBV6-1 and TRBJ1-5; 7 bases fit TRBD1. CDR1 is MNHNS and CDR2 is SASEGT in the germline V gene. The CDR3 loop spans 16 amino acids. V trimming: 3 bases; J trimming: 2 bases; junction bases outside the gene matches: 7. The CDR3 DNA reads as TGTGCCAGCAGTGACCCGGGAGACAGGGGCAATCAGCCCCAGCATTTT. It is translated as CASSDPGDRGNQPQHF.

Only one count was recorded for this clonotype. The chain employs TRBV10-3 and TRBJ2-6; no reliable D call. Germline CDR1 reads ENHRY; CDR2 reads SYGVKD. The CDR3 is 13 amino acids. V shed 8 bases and J shed 0 bases, with 5 bases lying between them. DNA of the CDR3: TGTGCCATCGGCAGCTCTGGGGCCAACGTCCTGACTTTC. Translation gives CAIGSSGANVLTF.

This clonotype was counted between two and nine times. The chain recombines TRBV9 with TRBJ2-5; D unresolved. The germline CDR1 and CDR2 sequences are SGDLS and YYNGEE. V lost 0 bases to trimming and J lost 11 bases, with 11 bases between them. This CDR3 spans 12 amino acids. CDR3 DNA sequence: TGTGCCAGCAGCGTAGATCCCGGCACACAGTACTTC. It translates to CASSVDPGTQYF.

J is TRBJ2-7 and V is TRBV20-1, with D perhaps TRBD1 or TRBD2 (5 bases each). CDR3 length: 12 residues. The V and J ends lost 5 bases and 2 bases respectively, with 10 bases between them. The germline V gene has CDR1 DFQATT and CDR2 SNEGSKA (reference sequence). The CDR3 coding sequence is TGCAGTGCTCGGGACCTACCCTACGAGCAGTACTTC. The encoded protein is CSARDLPYEQYF.

V gene TRBV4-1 combines with J gene TRBJ2-4; 8 bases agree with TRBD2. V shed 4 bases and J 0 bases; nucleotides not matched to a gene: 5. Germline CDR1 reads MGHRA; CDR2 reads YSYEKL. The CDR3 extends over 16 amino acids. In DNA, the CDR3 is TGCGCCAGCAGCCCCCGGGGGGGGGTAGCCAAAAACATTCAGTACTTC. This translates into CASSPRGGVAKNIQYF.

The rearrangement links TRBV27 to TRBJ2-7; 9 nucleotides line up with TRBD1. The CDR3 has 14 residues. The germline CDR1 and CDR2 sequences are MNHEY and SMNVEV (reference sequence). V dropped 5 bases and J dropped 5; count of bases not matched to a gene: 7. CDR3 in amino acids: CASSPDRGRDEQYF. CDR3 nucleotide sequence: TGTGCCAGCAGTCCGGACAGGGGTAGGGACGAGCAGTACTTC.

As DNA, the CDR3 is TGTGCCAGCAGCCCCTTTGGTATGGCGGGGGGTACGCTTAACGAGCAGTACTTC. Its translation is CASSPFGMAGGTLNEQYF. The rearrangement links TRBV7-2 to TRBJ2-7, with 8 bases matching TRBD2. In germline, CDR1 is SGHTA, CDR2 FQGNSA. V shed 5 bases and J 5 bases; nucleotides not matched to a gene: 20. The CDR3 has 18 residues.

The rearrangement uses TRBV6-1 and TRBJ2-5; TRBD2 aligns across 13 bases. Trimming took 6 bases from V and 4 from J; bases not matched to a gene: 11. The CDR3 is made up of 17 amino acids. The germline CDR1 and CDR2 sequences are MNHNS and SASEGT. The DNA of the CDR3 is TGTGCCAGCAGGCGAGGACTAGCGGGGGACCGACGAGAGACCCAGTACTTC. Translating gives CASRRGLAGDRRETQYF.

V is TRBV6-6 and J is TRBJ2-7; tentatively, D is TRBD1 (5 bases). Judging by the DNA end, TRBJ2-5 fits better; the J call may be wrong. The CDR3 runs to 15 residues. Germline CDR1 MNHNY, CDR2 SVGAGI (reference sequence). In DNA form, the CDR3 reads TGTGCCAGCAGTTATGCCCTGGGGCAGCTGGAGACCCAGTACTTC. This encodes CASSYALGQLETQYF.

The chain uses TRBV7-9 and TRBJ2-3, with TRBD2 identical over 8 bases. The CDR3 extends over 17 amino acids. Germline assignment: CDR1 SEHNR and CDR2 FQNEAQ (reference sequence). Trimming at V came to 5 bases and at J to 3 bases, leaving 13 bases not matched to a gene. The CDR3, as DNA: TGTGCCAGCAGCCTCGGTGGTAGCGGGGTATGGACAGATACGCAGTATTTT. Translating it yields CASSLGGSGVWTDTQYF.

The rearrangement joins TRBV5-1 to TRBJ2-3, with 7 bases aligning to TRBD1. The V segment lost 2 bases and the J segment 6 bases; nucleotides outside the gene matches: 12. Germline CDR1 and CDR2: SGHRS and YFSETQ. This CDR3 has 16 residues. The CDR3 here is CASSFQGDTNVDTQYF. The CDR3, as DNA: TGCGCCAGCAGCTTCCAGGGGGATACCAACGTTGATACGCAGTATTTT.

The sample holds a few counts of this clonotype. The chain employs TRBV20-1 and TRBJ2-7; tentative D call: TRBD1 (5 bases). The germline V gene encodes CDR1 DFQATT and CDR2 SNEGSKA (reference sequence). This CDR3 region has 15 residues. With 0 bases removed from V and 6 bases from J, the gap between germline ends came to 18 bases. DNA for the CDR3: TGCAGTGCTAGAGATCGAATAGGGGATCCCTTCGAGCAGTACTTC. Protein sequence: CSARDRIGDPFEQYF.

Of note for this clonotype: A much larger clone differs by one base, so this may be a read error. The chain combines TRBV24-1 with TRBJ2-3; TRBD2 is a possible D gene (6 bases). CDR3 size: 13 residues. CDR1 is KGHDR, CDR2 SFDVKD, per germline. Trimming removed 10 bases from V and 3 bases from J, with 13 bases in between. CDR3 nucleotides: TGTGCCACGGAGGGACGGGGAACAGATACGCAGTATTTT. It specifies CATEGRGTDTQYF.

This chain links TRBV5-1 with TRBJ1-2; the D is unclear. The CDR3 spans 13 residues. In germline, CDR1 is SGHRS, CDR2 YFSETQ. The V end lost 2 bases, the J end lost 6 bases, and 11 bases lay between the germline ends. The CDR3 region has the DNA TGCGCCAGCAGCTTAGCCCCACAGAATGGCTACACCTTC. This encodes CASSLAPQNGYTF.

This clonotype has more than one count but fewer than ten. The chain combines TRBV20-1 with TRBJ2-5; D may match TRBD1 or TRBD2 (6 bases each). Trimming pared 0 bases from V and 5 bases from J, leaving 13 bases between. This CDR3 is 14 amino acids long. Germline V CDR1 and CDR2: DFQATT, SNEGSKA (reference sequence). CDR3 sequence: CSARDTGGWETQYF. For the CDR3, the DNA is TGCAGTGCTAGAGATACCGGGGGCTGGGAGACCCAGTACTTC.

The genes are TRBV29-1 and TRBJ1-2; the match to TRBD1 covers 10 bases. V lost 3 bases, J lost 8 bases, and 9 bases stayed unmatched. CDR3 length: 14 amino acids. Per the germline V gene, CDR1 is SQVTM and CDR2 is ANQGSEA. The CDR3 DNA sequence: TGCAGCGTTGATCCCTCGGGACAGGGGTACGGCTACACCTTC. It translates to CSVDPSGQGYGYTF. Combining the CDR3 with reference TRBV29-1 and TRBJ1-2 gives the whole variable domain SAVISQKPSRDICQRGTSLTIQCQVDSQVTMMFWYRQQPGQSLTLIATANQGSEATYESGFVIDKFPISRPNLTFSTLTVSNMSPEDSSIYLCSVDPSGQGYGYTFGSGTRLTVV.

This clonotype was detected only a few times. J is TRBJ2-5 and V is TRBV5-1; D possibly corresponds to TRBD1 (6 bases). V gave up 6 bases and J gave up 5 bases, with 17 bases separating them. The CDR3 is 14 residues long. Germline CDR1 SGHRS, CDR2 YFSETQ. The CDR3 loop reads CASKAGTTRETQYF. The CDR3 coding sequence is TGCGCCAGCAAAGCCGGGACAACGAGGGAGACCCAGTACTTC.

The chain is built from TRBV27 and TRBJ2-7; a possible D gene is TRBD1 (5 bases). V shed 5 bases and J shed 3 bases, with 14 bases lying between them. The CDR3 has 14 residues. CDR1 and CDR2 from the germline V gene are MNHEY and SMNVEV (reference sequence). The CDR3 DNA is TGTGCCAGCAGTCAGCAGGGCTTTGGCTACGAGCAGTACTTC. It codes for CASSQQGFGYEQYF.